This T cell receptor beta chain was captured by sequencing in a study of cytotoxic CD8 clonotypes in ibrutinib-treated CLL. V was clipped by 4 bases and J by 0 bases, with 12 bases between them. The CDR3 is 15 residues long. Looked up from germline, CDR1 is MNHEY and CDR2 is SVGAGI. The method was immunoSEQ multiplex PCR; TCRdb's version includes in-frame clones alone and lacks a portion of them. The sample contains over 250,000 clones, 76% of which appear only once. Cryopreserved PBMCs provided roughly 2 micrograms of genomic DNA for the TCR beta libraries. The chain recombines TRBV6-5 with TRBJ1-1; possible D gene TRBD1, 5 bases. The TCR comes from a human donor with chronic lymphocytic leukemia. The source was PBMCs, collected at disease progression, from a patient treated with ibrutinib. The CDR3 sequence: CASSSGRGMNTEAFF. CDR3 coding DNA: TGTGCCAGCAGTTCAGGGCGGGGGATGAACACTGAAGCTTTCTTT.